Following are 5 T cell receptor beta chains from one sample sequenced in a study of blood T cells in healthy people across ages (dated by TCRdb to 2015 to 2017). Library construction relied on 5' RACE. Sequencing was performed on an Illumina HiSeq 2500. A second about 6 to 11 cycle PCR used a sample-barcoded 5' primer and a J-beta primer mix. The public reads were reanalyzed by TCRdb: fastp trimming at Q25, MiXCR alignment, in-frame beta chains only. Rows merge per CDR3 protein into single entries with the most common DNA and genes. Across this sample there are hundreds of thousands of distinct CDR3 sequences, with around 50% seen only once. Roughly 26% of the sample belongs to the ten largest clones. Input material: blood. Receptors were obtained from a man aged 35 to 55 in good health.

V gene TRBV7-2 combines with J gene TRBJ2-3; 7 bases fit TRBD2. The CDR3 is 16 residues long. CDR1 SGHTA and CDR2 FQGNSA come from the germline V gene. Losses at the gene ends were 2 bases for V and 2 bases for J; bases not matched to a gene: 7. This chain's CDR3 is CASSLLAEGPTDTQYF. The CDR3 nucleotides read TGTGCCAGCAGCTTACTAGCGGAGGGACCCACAGATACGCAGTATTTT.

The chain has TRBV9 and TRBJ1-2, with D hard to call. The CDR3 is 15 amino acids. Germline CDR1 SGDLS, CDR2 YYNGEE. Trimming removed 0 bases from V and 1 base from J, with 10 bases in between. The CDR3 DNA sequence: TGTGCCAGCAGCGTAGGTGGCAGAAGTAACTATGGCTACACCTTC. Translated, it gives CASSVGGRSNYGYTF.

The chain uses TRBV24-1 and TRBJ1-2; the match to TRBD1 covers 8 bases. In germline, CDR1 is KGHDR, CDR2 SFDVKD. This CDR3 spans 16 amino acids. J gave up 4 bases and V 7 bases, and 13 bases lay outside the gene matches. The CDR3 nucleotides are TGTGCCACCAGATTTAACTTCAGGGGGCCCAGCTATGGCTACACCTTC. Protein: CATRFNFRGPSYGYTF.

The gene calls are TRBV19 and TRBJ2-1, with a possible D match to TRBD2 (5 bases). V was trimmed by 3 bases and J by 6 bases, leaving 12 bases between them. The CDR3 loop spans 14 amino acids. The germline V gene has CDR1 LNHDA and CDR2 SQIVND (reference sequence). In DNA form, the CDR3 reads TGTGCCAGTAGTATGGTAGCAGGAGGCAATGAGCAGTTCTTC. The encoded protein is CASSMVAGGNEQFF.

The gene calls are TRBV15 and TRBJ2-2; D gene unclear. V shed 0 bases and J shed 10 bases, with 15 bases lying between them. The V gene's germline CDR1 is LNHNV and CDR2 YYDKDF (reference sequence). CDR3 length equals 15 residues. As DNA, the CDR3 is TGTGCCACCAGCAGAGATAATAGGACGCCTCTGGAGCTGTTTTTT. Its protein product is CATSRDNRTPLELFF.